Listed below are T cell receptor beta chains from one sample, sequenced in a study of shared clonotypes between healthy human individuals. Produced via immunoSEQ multiplex PCR; TCRdb's table is partial and in-frame only. The sample lists about 2.1 million clones; 93% were seen once. Input material: naive CD8+ T cells from PBMCs. The receptors were sampled from a man younger than 35 in good health. Some clones in this sample may be carry-over from other donors' samples. Both conserved end residues are trimmed from each CDR3.

J gene: TRBJ2-7
V gene: TRBV7-9
CDR3 protein: ASSWTGTSYEQY

J gene: TRBJ1-5
V gene: TRBV10-3
CDR3 protein: AISDTGTDQPQH

J gene: TRBJ2-7
V gene: TRBV6-6
CDR3 protein: ASSYFHEQY

J gene: TRBJ2-5
V gene: TRBV9
CDR3 protein: ASSVWGLAGGLETQY

J gene: TRBJ2-7
V gene: TRBV6-1
CDR3 protein: ASSEFDAYEQY

J gene: TRBJ1-1
V gene: TRBV11-2
CDR3 protein: ASSAVTKGDTEAF

J gene: TRBJ2-4
V gene: TRBV6-1
CDR3 protein: ASWATTDNIQY

J gene: TRBJ1-2
V gene: TRBV29-1
CDR3 protein: SVVHRADYGYT

J gene: TRBJ1-1
V gene: TRBV5-6
CDR3 protein: ASSSNVGYTEAF

J gene: TRBJ2-7
V gene: TRBV9
CDR3 protein: ASSLGQGFRNEQY

J gene: TRBJ1-6
V gene: TRBV27
CDR3 protein: ASSFSRSPLH

J gene: TRBJ2-2
V gene: TRBV18
CDR3 protein: ASSPPTSGSPGELF

J gene: TRBJ2-1
V gene: TRBV27
CDR3 protein: ASSFAANNEQF

J gene: TRBJ1-1
V gene: TRBV30
CDR3 protein: AWSVLKNTEAF

J gene: TRBJ2-3
V gene: TRBV11-2
CDR3 protein: ASSFRFIAGTDTQY

J gene: TRBJ2-3
V gene: TRBV6-5
CDR3 protein: ASSYSSGRTDTQY

J gene: TRBJ2-2
V gene: TRBV30
CDR3 protein: AWSVGTAGTGELF

J gene: TRBJ1-1
V gene: TRBV14
CDR3 protein: ASSQDLQGPGTEAF

J gene: TRBJ1-2
V gene: TRBV27
CDR3 protein: ASSLNQGNYGYT

J gene: TRBJ2-3
V gene: TRBV7-9
CDR3 protein: ASKQQGAIGDTQY

J gene: TRBJ2-1
V gene: TRBV7-3
CDR3 protein: ASSLNAGMVEQF

J gene: TRBJ1-2
V gene: TRBV7-9
CDR3 protein: ASRPDSSANYGYT

J gene: TRBJ1-2
V gene: TRBV28
CDR3 protein: ASSYGYTEENYGYT

J gene: TRBJ2-7
V gene: TRBV5-6
CDR3 protein: ASSLGNWGRNSYEQY

J gene: TRBJ2-7
V gene: TRBV4-3
CDR3 protein: ASSPWVGSYEQY

J gene: TRBJ1-3
V gene: TRBV4-1
CDR3 protein: ASSPDRGRGNTIY

J gene: TRBJ2-7
V gene: TRBV15
CDR3 protein: ATSIEGTGAYEQY

J gene: TRBJ2-7
V gene: TRBV30
CDR3 protein: AWSLGIFYEQY

J gene: TRBJ2-1
V gene: TRBV2
CDR3 protein: ASSEAGTSPNEQF

J gene: TRBJ2-7
V gene: TRBV19
CDR3 protein: ASSIGPAGGTYEQY

J gene: TRBJ2-1
V gene: TRBV5-1
CDR3 protein: ASSTSGRAPYNEQF

J gene: TRBJ2-3
V gene: TRBV7-7
CDR3 protein: ASSHTSGSGDTQY

J gene: TRBJ2-3
V gene: TRBV10-3
CDR3 protein: AVGAGTPGPTDTQY

J gene: TRBJ2-7
V gene: TRBV5-1
CDR3 protein: ASSLGQFYEQY

J gene: TRBJ2-3
V gene: TRBV7-9
CDR3 protein: ASSLTTTAAKASTDTQY

J gene: TRBJ2-7
V gene: TRBV2
CDR3 protein: ATHRLQGYEQY

J gene: TRBJ2-4
V gene: TRBV7-3
CDR3 protein: ASSLTGGPGIGGNIQY

J gene: TRBJ2-5
V gene: TRBV5-1
CDR3 protein: ASSLGPFISEETQY

J gene: TRBJ2-3
V gene: TRBV7-9
CDR3 protein: ASSLRVSGSIDTQY

J gene: TRBJ2-1
V gene: TRBV5-3
CDR3 protein: ARSLGLAGGTPSYNEQF

J gene: TRBJ2-7
V gene: TRBV5-8
CDR3 protein: ASSMTRVKDYEQY

J gene: TRBJ1-5
V gene: TRBV28
CDR3 protein: ASSLERRKPQH

J gene: TRBJ2-1
V gene: TRBV6-6
CDR3 protein: ASSLASSYNEQF

J gene: TRBJ1-3
V gene: TRBV7-9
CDR3 protein: ASRIGTSSGNTIY

J gene: TRBJ2-3
V gene: TRBV13
CDR3 protein: ASSLGGSGWFGY

J gene: TRBJ1-1
V gene: TRBV12-5
CDR3 protein: ASGLDTVVNTEAF

J gene: TRBJ1-5
V gene: TRBV10-3
CDR3 protein: AISESEIQPQH

J gene: TRBJ1-1
V gene: TRBV6-1
CDR3 protein: ASSLRQGSEAF

J gene: TRBJ1-1
V gene: TRBV9
CDR3 protein: ASSARTGGHTEAF

J gene: TRBJ2-7
V gene: TRBV4-1
CDR3 protein: ASSQNSGRAYEQY